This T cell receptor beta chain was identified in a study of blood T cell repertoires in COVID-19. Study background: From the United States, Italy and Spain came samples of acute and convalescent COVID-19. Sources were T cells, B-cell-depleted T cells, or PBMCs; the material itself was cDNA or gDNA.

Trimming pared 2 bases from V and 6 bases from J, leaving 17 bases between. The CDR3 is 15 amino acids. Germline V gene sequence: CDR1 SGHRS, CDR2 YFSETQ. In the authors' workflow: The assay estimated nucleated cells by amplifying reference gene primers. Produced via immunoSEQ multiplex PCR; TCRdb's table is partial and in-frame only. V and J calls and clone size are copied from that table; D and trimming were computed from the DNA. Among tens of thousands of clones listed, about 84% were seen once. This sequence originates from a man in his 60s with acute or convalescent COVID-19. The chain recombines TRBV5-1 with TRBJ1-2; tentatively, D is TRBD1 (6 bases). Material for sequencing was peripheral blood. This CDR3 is CASSFTGTKGDGYTF. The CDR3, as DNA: TGCGCCAGCAGCTTCACGGGGACAAAAGGCGATGGCTACACCTTC.